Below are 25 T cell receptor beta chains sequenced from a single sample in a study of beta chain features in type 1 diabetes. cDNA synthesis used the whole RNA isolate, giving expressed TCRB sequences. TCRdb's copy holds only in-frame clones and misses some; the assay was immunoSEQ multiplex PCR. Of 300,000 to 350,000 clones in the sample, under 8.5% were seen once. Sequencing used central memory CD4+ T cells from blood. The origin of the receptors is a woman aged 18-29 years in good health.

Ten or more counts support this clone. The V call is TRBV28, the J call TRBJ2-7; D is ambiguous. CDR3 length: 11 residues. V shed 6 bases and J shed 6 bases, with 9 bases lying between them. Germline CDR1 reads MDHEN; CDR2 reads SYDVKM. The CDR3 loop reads CASSPFAEQYF. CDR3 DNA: TGTGCCAGCAGCCCCTTTGCCGAGCAGTACTTC. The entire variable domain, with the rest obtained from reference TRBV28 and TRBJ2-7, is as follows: DVKVTQSSRYLVKRTGEKVFLECVQDMDHENMFWYRQDPGLGLRLIYFSYDVKMKEKGDIPEGYSVSREKKERFSLILESASTNQTSMYLCASSPFAEQYFGPGTRLTVT.

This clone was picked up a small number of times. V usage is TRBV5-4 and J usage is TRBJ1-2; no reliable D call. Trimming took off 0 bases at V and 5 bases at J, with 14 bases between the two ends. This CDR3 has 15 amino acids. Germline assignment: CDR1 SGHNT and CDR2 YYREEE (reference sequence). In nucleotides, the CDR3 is TGTGCCAGCAGCTTGGGAGGGCTACAGTCGTATGGCTACACCTTC. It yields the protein CASSLGGLQSYGYTF.

The DNA of the CDR3 is TGTGCCAGCAGTTCCTCGGGGGCGGGAGGGTGGTATGAGCAGTTCTTC. Its translation is CASSSSGAGGWYEQFF. This chain uses TRBV11-2 with TRBJ2-1, with 9 bases lining up with TRBD2. Germline lookup yields CDR1 SGHAT and CDR2 FQNNGV. This CDR3 is built from 16 residues. The V segment lost 6 bases and the J segment 8 bases; nucleotides outside the gene matches: 14. Full variable domain (rest looked up from reference TRBV11-2 and TRBJ2-1): EAGVAQSPRYKIIEKRQSVAFWCNPISGHATLYWYQQILGQGPKLLIQFQNNGVVDDSQLPKDRFSAERLKGVDSTLKIQPAKLEDSAVYLCASSSSGAGGWYEQFFGPGTRLTVL.

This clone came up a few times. CDR3 sequence (DNA): TGTGCCAGCTCATGGGACGTTGCCAAAAACATTCAGTACTTC. The encoded protein is CASSWDVAKNIQYF. The chain employs TRBV18 and TRBJ2-4; D could derive from TRBD1 or TRBD2 (5 bases each). Trimming left V 5 bases short and J 1 base short, with 9 bases between. Germline assignment: CDR1 KGHSH and CDR2 LQKENI. The CDR3 is 14 amino acids. The variable domain in full, completed from reference TRBV18 and TRBJ2-4, reads NAGVMQNPRHLVRRRGQEARLRCSPMKGHSHVYWYRQLPEEGLKFMVYLQKENIIDESGMPKERFSAEFPKEGPSILRIQQVVRGDSAAYFCASSWDVAKNIQYFGAGTRLSVL.

CDR3 bases: TGCGCCAGCAGCCATCGGGGGACCATGACCGGGGAGCTGTTTTTT. This codes for CASSHRGTMTGELFF. The chain has TRBV5-1 and TRBJ2-2, with D possibly being TRBD2 (6 bases). The germline V gene has CDR1 SGHRS and CDR2 YFSETQ. The V end was cut by 4 bases, the J end by 5 bases, with 15 bases between. The length of the CDR3 is 15 residues.

This CDR3 is CASSSDRATSYNEQFF. CDR3 in DNA: TGTGCCAGCAGCTCCGACAGGGCAACCTCCTACAATGAGCAGTTCTTC. The chain has TRBV7-8 and TRBJ2-1, with TRBD1 matching 7 bases. The junction had 6 bases not matched to a gene; V was cut back by 4 bases and J by 0 bases. The CDR3 consists of 16 residues. Germline lookup yields CDR1 SGHVS and CDR2 FQNEAQ.

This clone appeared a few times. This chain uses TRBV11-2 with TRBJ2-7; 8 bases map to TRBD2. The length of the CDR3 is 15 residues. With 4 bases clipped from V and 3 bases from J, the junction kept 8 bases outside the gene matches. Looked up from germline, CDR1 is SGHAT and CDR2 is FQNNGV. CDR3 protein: CASSSRGSGSYEQYF. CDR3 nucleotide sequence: TGTGCCAGCAGCTCTAGGGGAAGCGGGAGCTACGAGCAGTACTTC.

The CDR3 nucleotides are TGCGCCAGCAGCGCCCAAACAGGGGCGAACACCGGGGAGCTGTTTTTT. Protein sequence: CASSAQTGANTGELFF. This chain joins TRBV4-3 and TRBJ2-2, with 7 bases that match TRBD1. Unmatched junction bases numbered 6, after V lost 5 bases and J lost 0 bases. This CDR3 is 16 amino acids long. CDR1 is LGHNA and CDR2 is YSLEER in the germline V gene.

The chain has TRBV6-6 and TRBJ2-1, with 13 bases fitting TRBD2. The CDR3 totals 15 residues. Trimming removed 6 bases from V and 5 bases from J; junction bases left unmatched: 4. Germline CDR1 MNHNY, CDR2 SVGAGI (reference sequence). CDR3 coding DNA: TGTGCCAGCAGATCACTAGCGGGAGGGCACAATGAGCAGTTCTTC. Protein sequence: CASRSLAGGHNEQFF.

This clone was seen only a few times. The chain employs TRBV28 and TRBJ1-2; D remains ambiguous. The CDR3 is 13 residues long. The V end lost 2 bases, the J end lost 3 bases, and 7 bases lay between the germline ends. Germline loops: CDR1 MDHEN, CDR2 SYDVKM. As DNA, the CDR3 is TGTGCCAGCAGTTTAAAGGCGGACTATGGCTACACCTTC. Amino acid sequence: CASSLKADYGYTF.

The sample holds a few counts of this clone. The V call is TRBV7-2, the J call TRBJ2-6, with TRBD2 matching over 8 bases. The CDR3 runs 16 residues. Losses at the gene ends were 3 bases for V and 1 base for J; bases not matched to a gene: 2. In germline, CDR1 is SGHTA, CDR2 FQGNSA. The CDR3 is CASSFGLASGANVLTF. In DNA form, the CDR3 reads TGTGCCAGCAGCTTTGGACTAGCTTCTGGGGCCAACGTCCTGACTTTC.

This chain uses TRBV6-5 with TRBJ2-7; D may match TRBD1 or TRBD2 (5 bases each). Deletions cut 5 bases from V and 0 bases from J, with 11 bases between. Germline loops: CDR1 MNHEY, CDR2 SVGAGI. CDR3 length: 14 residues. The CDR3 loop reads CASSPRDGSYEQYF. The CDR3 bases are TGTGCCAGCAGTCCTCGGGACGGCTCCTACGAGCAGTACTTC.

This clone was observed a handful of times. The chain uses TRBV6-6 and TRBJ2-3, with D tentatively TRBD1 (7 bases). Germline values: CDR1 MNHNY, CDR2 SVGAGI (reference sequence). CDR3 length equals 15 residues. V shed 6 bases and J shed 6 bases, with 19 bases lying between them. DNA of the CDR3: TGTGCCAGCAGCCTAGGAGGGGGCTTCCCGGATACGCAGTATTTT. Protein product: CASSLGGGFPDTQYF.

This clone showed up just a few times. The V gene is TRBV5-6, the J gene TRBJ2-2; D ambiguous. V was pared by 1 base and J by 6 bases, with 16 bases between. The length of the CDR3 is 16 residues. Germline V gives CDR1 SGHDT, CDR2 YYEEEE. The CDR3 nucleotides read TGTGCCAGCAGCTTGCCTGCCTCTCGTGGGGCCGGGGAGCTGTTTTTT. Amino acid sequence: CASSLPASRGAGELFF.

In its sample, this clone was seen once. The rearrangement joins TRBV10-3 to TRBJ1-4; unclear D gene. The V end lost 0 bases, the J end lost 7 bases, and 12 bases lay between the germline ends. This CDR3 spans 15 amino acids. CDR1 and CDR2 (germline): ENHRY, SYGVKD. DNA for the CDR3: TGTGCCATCAGTGAGTCGTGGGGAGGAGGTGAAAAACTGTTTTTT. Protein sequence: CAISESWGGGEKLFF.

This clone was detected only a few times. The CDR3 is CASSQENRAAGEQYF. DNA of the CDR3: TGTGCCAGCAGCCAAGAGAACAGGGCAGCAGGCGAGCAGTACTTC. This rearrangement joins TRBV4-2 to TRBJ2-7; tentative D call: TRBD1 (6 bases). CDR1 is LGHNA and CDR2 is YNFKEQ in the germline V gene. CDR3 length: 15 amino acids. Trimming pared 0 bases from V and 6 bases from J, leaving 15 bases between.

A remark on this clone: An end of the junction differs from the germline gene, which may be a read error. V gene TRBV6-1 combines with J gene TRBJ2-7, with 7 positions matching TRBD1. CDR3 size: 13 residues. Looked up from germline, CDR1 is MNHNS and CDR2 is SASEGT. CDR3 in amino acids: CASSEGTVYEQYF. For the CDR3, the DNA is TGTGCCAGCAGCGAAGGGACAGTCTACGAGCAGTACTTC.

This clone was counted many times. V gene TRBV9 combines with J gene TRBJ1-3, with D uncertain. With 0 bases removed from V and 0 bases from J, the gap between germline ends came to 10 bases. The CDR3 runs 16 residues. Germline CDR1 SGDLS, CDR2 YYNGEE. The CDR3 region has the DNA TGTGCCAGCAGCGTAGGGTTAGGGAGCTCTGGAAACACCATATATTTT. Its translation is CASSVGLGSSGNTIYF.

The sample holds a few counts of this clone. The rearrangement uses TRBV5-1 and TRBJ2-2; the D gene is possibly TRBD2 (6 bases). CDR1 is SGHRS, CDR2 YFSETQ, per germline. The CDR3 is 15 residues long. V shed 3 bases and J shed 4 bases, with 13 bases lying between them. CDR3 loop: CASSSDRDFTGELFF. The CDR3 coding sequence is TGCGCCAGCAGCTCCGACCGGGACTTCACCGGGGAGCTGTTTTTT. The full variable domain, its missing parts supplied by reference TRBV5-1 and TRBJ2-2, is KAGVTQTPRYLIKTRGQQVTLSCSPISGHRSVSWYQQTPGQGLQFLFEYFSETQRNKGNFPGRFSGRQFSNSRSEMNVSTLELGDSALYLCASSSDRDFTGELFFGEGSRLTVL.

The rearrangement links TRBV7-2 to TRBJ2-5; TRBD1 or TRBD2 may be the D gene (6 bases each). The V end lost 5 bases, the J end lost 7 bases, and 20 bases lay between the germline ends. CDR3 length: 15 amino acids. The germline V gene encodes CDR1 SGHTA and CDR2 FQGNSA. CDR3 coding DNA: TGTGCCAGCAGCCCGGGACTCAGAGGGGGAGGGACCCAGTACTTC. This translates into CASSPGLRGGGTQYF.

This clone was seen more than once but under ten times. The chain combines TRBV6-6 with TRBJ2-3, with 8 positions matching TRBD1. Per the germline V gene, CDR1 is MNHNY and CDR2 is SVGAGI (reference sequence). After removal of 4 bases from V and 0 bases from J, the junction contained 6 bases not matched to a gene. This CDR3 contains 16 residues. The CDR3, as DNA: TGTGCCAGCAGTTCTTACCAGGGGGCTAGCACAGATACGCAGTATTTT. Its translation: CASSSYQGASTDTQYF.

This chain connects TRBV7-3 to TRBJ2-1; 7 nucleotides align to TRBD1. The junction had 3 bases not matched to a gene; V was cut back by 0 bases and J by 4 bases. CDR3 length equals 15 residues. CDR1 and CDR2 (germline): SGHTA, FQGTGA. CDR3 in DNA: TGTGCCAGCAGCTTAACAGGGGGCTCGTACAATGAGCAGTTCTTC. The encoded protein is CASSLTGGSYNEQFF.

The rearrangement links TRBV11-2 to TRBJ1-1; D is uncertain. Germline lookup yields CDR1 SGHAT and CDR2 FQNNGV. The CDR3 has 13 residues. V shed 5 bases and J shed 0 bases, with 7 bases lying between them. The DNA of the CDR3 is TGTGCCAGCAGCGTTCAGGTGAACACTGAAGCTTTCTTT. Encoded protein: CASSVQVNTEAFF. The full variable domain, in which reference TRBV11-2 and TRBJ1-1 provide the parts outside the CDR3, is EAGVAQSPRYKIIEKRQSVAFWCNPISGHATLYWYQQILGQGPKLLIQFQNNGVVDDSQLPKDRFSAERLKGVDSTLKIQPAKLEDSAVYLCASSVQVNTEAFFGQGTRLTVV.

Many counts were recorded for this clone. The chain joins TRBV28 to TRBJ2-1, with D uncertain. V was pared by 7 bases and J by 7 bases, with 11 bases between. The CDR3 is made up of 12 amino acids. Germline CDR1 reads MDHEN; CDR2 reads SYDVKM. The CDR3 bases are TGTGCCAGCACTATGGCTAAGAATGAGCAGTTCTTC. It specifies CASTMAKNEQFF.

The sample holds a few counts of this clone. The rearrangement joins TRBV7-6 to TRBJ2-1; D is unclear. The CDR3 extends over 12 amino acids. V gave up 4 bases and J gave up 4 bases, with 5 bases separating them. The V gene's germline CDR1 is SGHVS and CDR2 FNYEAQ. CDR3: CASSSRYNEQFF. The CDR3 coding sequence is TGTGCCAGCAGCTCTAGATACAATGAGCAGTTCTTC.